The present entry profiles one TCR beta chain with its context. The sample belongs to a study of blood T cell repertoires in COVID-19. Study overall: The United States, Italy and Spain supplied acute and convalescent COVID-19 samples. PBMCs, B-cell-depleted T cells, or T cells were the source of the cDNA or gDNA that made up the material.

The CDR3 runs 15 residues. With 6 bases removed from V and 5 bases from J, the gap between germline ends came to 19 bases. CDR1 is LGHDT, CDR2 YNNKEL, per germline (reference sequence). Original data processing: Amplifying reference gene primers gave estimates of nucleated cell counts. Clones were sequenced by immunoSEQ multiplex PCR, and TCRdb holds only the in-frame ones, with some missing. V and J calls and clone size come straight from that table; D and trimming were deduced from the DNA. The sample comprises 300,000 or so clones, about 87% of which are singletons, and over 6% rests with the top ten.

The material sequenced was peripheral blood. The chain uses TRBV3-1 (or the pseudogene TRBV3-2) and TRBJ1-1; D gene unclear. This clonotype was sampled from a woman in her 30s who had recovered from COVID-19. CDR3 nucleotides: TGTGCCAGCAGTCAAACGAGCTTGAGCGTAACTGAAGCTTTCTTT. Translation: CASSQTSLSVTEAFF.